What follows is one T cell receptor beta chain and its context. This clonotype was picked up many times. Its antigen target is currently unknown. The sample holds no much larger clone one base away, and base qualities are not on file. The listed sequencing device is Illumina HiSeq 1500. TCRdb applied fastp at Q25 and MiXCR to the public reads, then kept only in-frame beta chains. Records with the same CDR3 protein are collapsed into one entry carrying the most frequent genes and DNA. Within this sample are about 770,000 distinct CDR3 sequences, with roughly 29% of them counted one time only. Over 10% of the sample is in the top ten clones. According to the study, the label for this sample's treatment or condition signals: in vitro stimulation with specific CMV peptide epitopes to enrich CMV-specific T cells. Trimming at the junction amounts to 5 bases on V and 1 base on J, and the germline ends lie 11 bases apart. CDR1 and CDR2 are read off the germline V gene as SGHVS and FQNEAQ. The CDR3 spans 14 residues, from the cysteine through the phenylalanine. Just the 42-base CDR3 DNA is kept, in frame starting at base 1.

This entry belongs to a study of T cell repertoires in cytomegalovirus infection (dated by TCRdb to between 2018 and 2021). Regarding the study in general: Peptide stimulations targeted recently identified HLA-C-restricted CMV epitopes, whose presentation resists viral immunomodulation, together with well-studied HLA-B-restricted epitopes. Donor HLA type was relevant to the analysis, as public TCR beta signatures indicated carriage of CMV infection together with the matching HLA type.

Here is what the overall study found, with its caveats: Cumulative frequency of public TCR beta family members discriminated carriers of CMV infection plus the relevant HLA type in this cohort and an independent approximately 370-donor cohort. The ex vivo response was dominated by HLA-C-restricted CMV-specific TCR beta clonotypes, which also provided the single most frequent clonotype in two of eight donors.

The specimen was cultured CD8+ T cells from PBMCs, collected from culture after CMV antigen stimulation. The rearrangement combines TRBV7-8 with TRBJ1-1; the D segment cannot be called with confidence. The clonotype was recovered from a human donor in good health (CMV status not recorded). Some clones in this sample may be carry-over from other donors' samples. The CDR3 sequence is CASSHRAQNTEAFF. At the DNA level, the sequence is TGTGCCAGCAGCCATCGGGCGCAGAACACTGAAGCTTTCTTT.